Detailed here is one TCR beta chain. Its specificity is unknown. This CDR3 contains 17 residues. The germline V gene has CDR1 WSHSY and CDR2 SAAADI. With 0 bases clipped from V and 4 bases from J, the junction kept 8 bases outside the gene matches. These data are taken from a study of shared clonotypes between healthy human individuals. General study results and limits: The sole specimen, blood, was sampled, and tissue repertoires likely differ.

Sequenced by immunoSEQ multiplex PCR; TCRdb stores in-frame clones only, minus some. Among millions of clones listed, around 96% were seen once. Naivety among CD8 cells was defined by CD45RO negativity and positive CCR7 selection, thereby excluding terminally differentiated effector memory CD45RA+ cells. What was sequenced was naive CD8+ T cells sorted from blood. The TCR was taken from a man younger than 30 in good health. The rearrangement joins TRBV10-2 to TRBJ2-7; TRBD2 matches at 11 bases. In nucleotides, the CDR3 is TGCGCCAGCAGTGAGTCTTGGACTAGCGGGCCTAGTTACGAGCAGTACTTC. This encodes CASSESWTSGPSYEQYF.